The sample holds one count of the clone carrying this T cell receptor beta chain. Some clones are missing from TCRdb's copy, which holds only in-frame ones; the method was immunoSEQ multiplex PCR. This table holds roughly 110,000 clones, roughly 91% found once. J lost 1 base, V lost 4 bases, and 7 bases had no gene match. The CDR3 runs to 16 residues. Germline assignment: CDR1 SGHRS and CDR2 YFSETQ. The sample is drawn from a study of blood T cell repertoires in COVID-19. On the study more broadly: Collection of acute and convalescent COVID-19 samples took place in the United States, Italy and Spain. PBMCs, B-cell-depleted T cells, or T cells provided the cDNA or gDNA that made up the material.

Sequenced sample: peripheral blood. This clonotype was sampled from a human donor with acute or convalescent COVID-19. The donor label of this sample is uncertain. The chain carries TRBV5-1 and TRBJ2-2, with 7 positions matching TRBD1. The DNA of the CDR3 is TGCGCCAGCAGCCTAGGACAGGCGATGAACACCGGGGAGCTGTTTTTT. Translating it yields CASSLGQAMNTGELFF.